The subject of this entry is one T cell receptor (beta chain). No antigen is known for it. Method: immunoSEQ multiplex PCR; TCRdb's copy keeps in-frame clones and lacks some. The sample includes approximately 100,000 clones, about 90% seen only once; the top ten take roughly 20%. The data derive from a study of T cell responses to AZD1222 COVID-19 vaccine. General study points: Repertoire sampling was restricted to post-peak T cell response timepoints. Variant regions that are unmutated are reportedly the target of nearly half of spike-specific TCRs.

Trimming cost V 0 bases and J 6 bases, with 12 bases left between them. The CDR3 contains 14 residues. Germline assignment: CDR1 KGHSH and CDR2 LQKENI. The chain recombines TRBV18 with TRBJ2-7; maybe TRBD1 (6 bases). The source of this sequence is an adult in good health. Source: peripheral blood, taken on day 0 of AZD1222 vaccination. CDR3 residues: CASSPPRAQGEQYF. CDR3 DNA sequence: TGTGCCAGCTCACCACCGAGGGCACAGGGCGAGCAGTACTTC. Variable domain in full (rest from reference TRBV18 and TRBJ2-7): NAGVMQNPRHLVRRRGQEARLRCSPMKGHSHVYWYRQLPEEGLKFMVYLQKENIIDESGMPKERFSAEFPKEGPSILRIQQVVRGDSAAYFCASSPPRAQGEQYFGPGTRLTVT.